The 9 T cell receptor beta chains listed next were all sequenced from one sample in a study of Graves' ophthalmopathy and Graves' hyperthyroidism. Amplification of the TCR beta CDR3 regions used RNA transcripts (as template). HTBI primers were used in a first-round RT-PCR, which preceded a second-round multiplex PCR. TCRdb analysed the multiplex PCR reads with MiXCR anew, one entry per CDR3 protein. Of 900,000 to 1,200,000 distinct CDR3 sequences listed, less than 45% are singletons. Material: peripheral blood or thyroid tissue (not recorded which). Receptors were obtained from an adult man with Graves' hyperthyroidism.

The chain has TRBV29-1 and TRBJ2-5; 7 bases match TRBD1. The CDR3 consists of 14 residues. With 4 bases clipped from V and 5 bases from J, the junction kept 10 bases outside the gene matches. The germline V gene encodes CDR1 SQVTM and CDR2 ANQGSEA. CDR3 nucleotide sequence: TGCAGCGTTGCCCGACAGGGAAGCCTGGAGACCCAGTACTTC. Translation: CSVARQGSLETQYF.

This clonotype was recorded at least ten times. This chain uses TRBV5-1 with TRBJ2-7; D ambiguous. This CDR3 is built from 13 residues. Trimming took 0 bases from V and 7 from J, leaving 11 bases between them. Per germline, CDR1 SGHRS and CDR2 YFSETQ. Here the CDR3 DNA reads TGCGCCAGCAGCTTGGCTGCCTTGGCGGAGCAGTACTTC. It yields the protein CASSLAALAEQYF.

This clonotype was recorded many times. The rearrangement joins TRBV19 to TRBJ1-3; a possible D gene is TRBD1 (6 bases). Trimming cost V 7 bases and J 0 bases, with 13 bases left between them. Germline CDR1 reads LNHDA; CDR2 reads SQIVND (reference sequence). The CDR3 spans 15 residues. CDR3 DNA sequence: TGTGCCAGTATCCCGACAGGACTCTCTGGAAACACCATATATTTT. It specifies CASIPTGLSGNTIYF.

This clonotype was recorded at least ten times. This sequence joins TRBV7-9 and TRBJ1-2; 9 bases are shared with TRBD1. Unmatched junction bases numbered 6, after V lost 5 bases and J lost 8 bases. The CDR3 contains 13 residues. Germline-derived CDR1 and CDR2 are SEHNR and FQNEAQ (reference sequence). The DNA for the CDR3 is TGTGCCAGCAGCCTAACAGGGGGCGAAGGCTACACCTTC. Translated, it gives CASSLTGGEGYTF.

Of note for this clonotype: A much larger clone is a single base away; this may be a read error. The J gene is TRBJ2-2, the V gene TRBV2; possibly TRBD2 for D (6 bases). This CDR3 has 15 amino acids. Germline values: CDR1 SNHLY, CDR2 FYNNEI. The CDR3 sequence is CASSEGYGSTGGLFF. Here the CDR3 DNA reads TGTGCCAGCAGCGAAGGGTACGGGAGCACCGGGGGGCTGTTTTTT.

This clonotype occurred many times. The genes are TRBV7-9 and TRBJ1-6; D ambiguous. The CDR3 is made up of 13 amino acids. Trimming left V 3 bases short and J 13 bases short, with 13 bases between. Germline V gene sequence: CDR1 SEHNR, CDR2 FQNEAQ (reference sequence). CDR3 residues: CASSFVTGGPLHF. The CDR3, as DNA: TGTGCCAGCAGCTTTGTTACTGGAGGGCCCCTCCACTTT.

This chain uses TRBV7-2 with TRBJ2-7; TRBD2 is a possible D gene (6 bases). Trimming shortened V by 2 bases and J by 6 bases, and 17 bases separated the two germline ends. The CDR3 loop spans 15 amino acids. The germline gives CDR1 SGHTA, CDR2 FQGNSA. The CDR3 nucleotides are TGTGCCAGCAGCTTAAATGGAGGGACCTCGGGCGAGCAGTACTTC. This codes for CASSLNGGTSGEQYF.

This clonotype has more than one count but fewer than ten. This chain's CDR3 is CASSYSFRGPFDTEAFF. The CDR3 DNA reads TGTGCCAGCAGTTACTCTTTCAGGGGGCCGTTCGACACTGAAGCTTTCTTT. V and J are TRBV6-2 or TRBV6-3 and TRBJ1-1; 8 bases agree with TRBD1. The CDR3 sequence is 17 residues long. V trimming: 0 bases; J trimming: 3 bases; junction bases outside the gene matches: 9. Germline CDR1 reads MNHEY; CDR2 reads SVGEGT.

At least ten counts were recorded for this clonotype. The V gene is TRBV7-6, the J gene TRBJ1-4; weak D call: TRBD1 (6 bases). Germline V CDR1 and CDR2: SGHVS, FNYEAQ. Trimming cost V 2 bases and J 8 bases, with 18 bases left between them. The length of the CDR3 is 16 residues. This CDR3 is CASSLRLAGGAEKLFF. The CDR3 nucleotides read TGTGCCAGCAGCTTACGGTTAGCGGGGGGCGCAGAAAAACTGTTTTTT.